This T cell receptor beta chain stems from a study of cytomegalovirus exposure and HLA in healthy donors. Study-level findings and limits: Three CMV-associated chains were confirmed in vitro to be specific for CMV antigens. For most TCR sequences rarity was the rule, although some public TCRs occurred in many donors. A list of approximately 160 TCR beta chains associated with cytomegalovirus was given.

Germline assignment: CDR1 SGHAT and CDR2 FQNNGV. The V and J ends lost 4 bases and 3 bases respectively, with 16 bases between them. This CDR3 has 15 amino acids. Method: immunoSEQ multiplex PCR; TCRdb's copy keeps in-frame clones and lacks some. Of about 310,000 clones in the sample, roughly 88% were seen once. Comment on this clone: The antigen is unknown.

Sequencing input: PBMCs. The clonotype comes from a man between 25 and 39 years old in good health and CMV-seronegative. The V gene is TRBV11-2, the J gene TRBJ2-7; D might be TRBD2 (5 bases). Written as DNA, the CDR3 is TGTGCCAGCAGCTCCGGGGAAGGTTCTAACTACGAGCAGTACTTC. This translates into CASSSGEGSNYEQYF.